This T cell receptor beta chain came from a study of T cells after yellow fever vaccination. The study's findings and limits: Although most clonotypes did not, a small share appeared in both CD4 and CD8 compartments. Among primary-vaccination clones, most reappeared after the booster, at approximately 96% for CD4 and more than 75% for CD8.

As regards this clonotype: Its target is unknown.

Universal primer sites and UMIs were introduced during 5'RACE template-switching synthesis of TCR cDNA. One entry per CDR3 protein results from TCRdb running MiXCR on the 5' RACE reads. The sample has approximately 550,000 distinct CDR3 sequences; about a fifth are singletons. This CDR3 comprises 16 residues. The V end was cut by 4 bases, the J end by 0 bases, with 13 bases between. Germline CDR1 and CDR2: DFQATT and SNEGSKA (reference sequence). The specimen was PBMCs, collected 15 days after the yellow fever booster vaccination. The chain employs TRBV20-1 and TRBJ1-6, with D uncertain. This sequence originates from a man aged 25 to 40 who received the YFV17D yellow fever vaccine. CDR3 loop: CSATGPWSSYNSPLHF. The CDR3 nucleotides read TGCAGTGCTACGGGCCCCTGGAGCTCCTATAATTCACCCCTCCACTTT.